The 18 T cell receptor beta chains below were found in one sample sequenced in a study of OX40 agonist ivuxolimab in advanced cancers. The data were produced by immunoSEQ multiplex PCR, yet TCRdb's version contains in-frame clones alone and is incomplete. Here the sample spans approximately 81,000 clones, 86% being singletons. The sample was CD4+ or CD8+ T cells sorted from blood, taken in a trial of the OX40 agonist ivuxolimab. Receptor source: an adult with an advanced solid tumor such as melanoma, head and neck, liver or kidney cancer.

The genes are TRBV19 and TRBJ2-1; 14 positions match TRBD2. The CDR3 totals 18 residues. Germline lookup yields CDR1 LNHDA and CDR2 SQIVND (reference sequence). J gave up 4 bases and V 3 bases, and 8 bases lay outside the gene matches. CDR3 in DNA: TGTGCCAGTAGTATCGCGACTAGCGGGGGGGCCGGGTACAATGAGCAGTTCTTC. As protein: CASSIATSGGAGYNEQFF.

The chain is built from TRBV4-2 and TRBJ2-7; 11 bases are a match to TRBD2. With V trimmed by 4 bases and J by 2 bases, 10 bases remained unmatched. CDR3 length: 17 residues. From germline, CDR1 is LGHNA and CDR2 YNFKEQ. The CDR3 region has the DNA TGTGCCAGCAGCCTGAGGCCAGGGACTAGCGGAACCTACGAGCAGTACTTC. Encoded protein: CASSLRPGTSGTYEQYF.

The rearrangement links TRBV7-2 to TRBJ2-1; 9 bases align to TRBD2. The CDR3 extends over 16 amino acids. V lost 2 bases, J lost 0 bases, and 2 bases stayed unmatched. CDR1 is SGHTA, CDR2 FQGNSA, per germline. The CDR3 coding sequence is TGTGCCAGCAGCTTATATAGCGGGGGCTCCTACAATGAGCAGTTCTTC. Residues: CASSLYSGGSYNEQFF.

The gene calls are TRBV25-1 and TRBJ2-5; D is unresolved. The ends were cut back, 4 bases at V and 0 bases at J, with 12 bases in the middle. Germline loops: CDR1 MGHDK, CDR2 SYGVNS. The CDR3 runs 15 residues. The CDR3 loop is CASSVGRPYQETQYF. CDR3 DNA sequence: TGTGCCAGCAGTGTTGGCAGACCGTACCAAGAGACCCAGTACTTC.

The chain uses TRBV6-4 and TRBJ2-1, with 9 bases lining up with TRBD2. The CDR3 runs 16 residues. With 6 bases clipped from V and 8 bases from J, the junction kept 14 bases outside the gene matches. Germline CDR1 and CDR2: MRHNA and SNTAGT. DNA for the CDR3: TGTGCCAGCAGGGGGCTTAGCGGGAGCCATTGGGATGAGCAGTTCTTC. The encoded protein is CASRGLSGSHWDEQFF.

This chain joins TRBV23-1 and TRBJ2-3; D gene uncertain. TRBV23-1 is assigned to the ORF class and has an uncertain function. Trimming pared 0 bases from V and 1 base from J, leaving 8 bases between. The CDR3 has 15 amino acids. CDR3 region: CASSQSKPRTDTQYF. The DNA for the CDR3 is TGCGCCAGCAGTCAATCGAAACCCCGCACAGATACGCAGTATTTT.

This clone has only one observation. Written as DNA, the CDR3 is TGCGCCAGCACGCGCTCTCGAGACAGGGCGTACACTGAAGCTTTCTTT. This sequence encodes CASTRSRDRAYTEAFF. The chain has TRBV23-1 and TRBJ1-1, with 7 positions matching TRBD1. Being an ORF, TRBV23-1 has a function that is uncertain. V shed 7 bases and J 3 bases; nucleotides not matched to a gene: 14. The CDR3 runs to 16 residues.

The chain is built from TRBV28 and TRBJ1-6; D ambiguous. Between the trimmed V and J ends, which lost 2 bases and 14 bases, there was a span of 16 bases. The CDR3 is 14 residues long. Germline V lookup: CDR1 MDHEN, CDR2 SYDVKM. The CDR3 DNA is TGTGCCAGCAGTTTAGGGTGGCGGTCCGACGCCCTCCACTTT. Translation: CASSLGWRSDALHF.

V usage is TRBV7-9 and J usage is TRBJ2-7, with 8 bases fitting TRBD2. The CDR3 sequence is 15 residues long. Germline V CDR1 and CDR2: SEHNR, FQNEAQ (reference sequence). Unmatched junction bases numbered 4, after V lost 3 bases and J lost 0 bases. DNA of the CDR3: TGTGCCAGCAGCTTGGTACTAGCGGACTCCTACGAGCAGTACTTC. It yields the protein CASSLVLADSYEQYF.

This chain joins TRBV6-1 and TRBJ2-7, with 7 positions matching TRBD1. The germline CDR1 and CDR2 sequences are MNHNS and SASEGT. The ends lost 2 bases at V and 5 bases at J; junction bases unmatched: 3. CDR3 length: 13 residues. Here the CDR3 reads CASSENRGNEQYF. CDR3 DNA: TGTGCCAGCAGTGAAAACAGGGGCAACGAGCAGTACTTC.

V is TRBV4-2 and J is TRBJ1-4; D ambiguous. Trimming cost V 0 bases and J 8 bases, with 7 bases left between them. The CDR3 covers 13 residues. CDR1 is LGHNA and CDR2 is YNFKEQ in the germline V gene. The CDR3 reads CASSQDLGEKLFF. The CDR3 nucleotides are TGTGCCAGCAGCCAAGACCTTGGAGAAAAACTGTTTTTT.

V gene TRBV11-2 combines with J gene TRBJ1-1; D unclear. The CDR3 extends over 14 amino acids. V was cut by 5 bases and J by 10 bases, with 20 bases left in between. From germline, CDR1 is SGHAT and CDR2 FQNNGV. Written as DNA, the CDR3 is TGTGCCAGCAGCCGGGCGGGGATGGAGGGTTCAGCTTTCTTT. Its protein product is CASSRAGMEGSAFF.

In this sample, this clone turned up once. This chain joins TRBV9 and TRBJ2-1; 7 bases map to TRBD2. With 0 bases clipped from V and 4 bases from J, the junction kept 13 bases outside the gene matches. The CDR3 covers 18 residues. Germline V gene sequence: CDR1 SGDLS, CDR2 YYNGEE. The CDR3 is CASSVARTGGGSYNEQFF. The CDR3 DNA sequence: TGTGCCAGCAGCGTAGCTAGGACCGGCGGCGGGAGTTACAATGAGCAGTTCTTC.

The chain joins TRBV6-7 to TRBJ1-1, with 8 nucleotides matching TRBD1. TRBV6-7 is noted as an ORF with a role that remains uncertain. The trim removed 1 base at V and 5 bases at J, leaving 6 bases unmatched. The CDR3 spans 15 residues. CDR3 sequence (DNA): TGTGCCAGCAGTTACTTGAAAAACAGGGGGACTGAAGCTTTCTTT. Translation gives CASSYLKNRGTEAFF.

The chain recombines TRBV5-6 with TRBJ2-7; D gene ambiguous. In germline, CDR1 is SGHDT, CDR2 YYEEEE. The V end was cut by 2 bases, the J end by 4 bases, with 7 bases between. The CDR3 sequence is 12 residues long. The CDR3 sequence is CASSLLDYEQYF. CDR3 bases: TGTGCCAGCAGCTTATTGGATTACGAGCAGTACTTC. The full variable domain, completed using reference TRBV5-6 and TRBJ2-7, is DAGVTQSPTHLIKTRGQQVTLRCSPKSGHDTVSWYQQALGQGPQFIFQYYEEEERQRGNFPDRFSGHQFPNYSSELNVNALLLGDSALYLCASSLLDYEQYFGPGTRLTVT.

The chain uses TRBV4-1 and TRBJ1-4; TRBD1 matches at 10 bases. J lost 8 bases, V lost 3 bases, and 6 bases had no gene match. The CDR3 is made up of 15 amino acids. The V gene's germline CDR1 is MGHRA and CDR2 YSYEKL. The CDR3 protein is CASSHEGQGTEKLFF. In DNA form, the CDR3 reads TGCGCCAGCAGCCACGAGGGACAGGGGACCGAAAAACTGTTTTTT.

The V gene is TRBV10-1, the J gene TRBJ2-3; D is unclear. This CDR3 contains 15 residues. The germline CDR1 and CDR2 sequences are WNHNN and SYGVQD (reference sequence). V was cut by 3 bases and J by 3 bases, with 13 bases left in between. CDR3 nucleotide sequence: TGCGCCAGCAGTGACGACGCAAGTAGGACAGATACGCAGTATTTT. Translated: CASSDDASRTDTQYF.

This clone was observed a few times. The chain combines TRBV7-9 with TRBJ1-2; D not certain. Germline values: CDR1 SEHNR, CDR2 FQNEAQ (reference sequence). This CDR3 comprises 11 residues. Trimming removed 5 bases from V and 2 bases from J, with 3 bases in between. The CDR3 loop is CASSRNYGYTF. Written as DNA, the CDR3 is TGTGCCAGCAGCCGAAACTATGGCTACACCTTC.